Below are 27 T cell receptor beta chains sequenced from a single sample in a study of tumor-infiltrating lymphocytes in primary liver carcinoma. With 500 to 650 ng total RNA as template and a constant-region primer, TCR beta cDNA was made. Modified slightly, ARM-PCR produced TCR beta libraries over three nested multiplex PCR rounds. The opening two PCR rounds, 10 cycles each, paired TRBV1-TRBV30 forward primers with a C-beta reverse primer. Using its own MiXCR run on the multiplex PCR reads, TCRdb lists one record per CDR3 protein. The sample shows 100,000 or so distinct CDR3 sequences, 80% to 85% of them seen only once. The source material, roughly 18-33 mg of unsorted bulk tissue, was used to co-extract RNA and DNA. Source material: liver tumor tissue from sampling region 3. Subset meaning: tumor region T3, left-lateral pole. All receptors derive from a man aged 40-50 years with primary liver carcinoma and hepatitis B virus infection.

A word on this clonotype: An end of the junction does not agree with germline; a read error may underlie this. This chain joins TRBV5-1 and TRBJ2-7, with unresolved D. Germline V gene sequence: CDR1 SGHRS, CDR2 YFSETQ. The CDR3 spans 15 residues. CDR3 DNA: TGCGCCAGCAGCTTGGGTCGGATGAGCGCCTACGAGCACTACTTC. Its protein is CASSLGRMSAYEHYF. The full variable domain, completed using reference TRBV5-1 and TRBJ2-7, is KAGVTQTPRYLIKTRGQQVTLSCSPISGHRSVSWYQQTPGQGLQFLFEYFSETQRNKGNFPGRFSGRQFSNSRSEMNVSTLELGDSALYLCASSLGRMSAYEHYFGPGTRLTVT.

Worth noting for this clonotype: The CDR3 end shows no conserved phenylalanine or tryptophan, and so a read error is likely. V is TRBV7-8 and J is TRBJ2-6; D gene unclear. Looked up from germline, CDR1 is SGHVS and CDR2 is FQNEAQ. The CDR3 runs to 17 residues. CDR3 in amino acids: CDSSSTVTRSGANVLTL. In nucleotides, the CDR3 is TGTGACAGCAGCTCTACGGTAACGCGCTCTGGGGCCAACGTCCTGACTTTA.

The chain combines TRBV11-1 with TRBJ2-2; D unclear. The CDR3 is 15 residues long. Trimming pared 5 bases from V and 6 bases from J, leaving 16 bases between. In germline, CDR1 is SGHAT, CDR2 FQDESV (reference sequence). CDR3 DNA sequence: TGTGCCAGCAGCCATACAAGGCCTTTCTCCGGGGAGCTGTTTTTT. The encoded protein is CASSHTRPFSGELFF.

The V and J genes are TRBV5-8 and TRBJ2-7; 8 bases align to TRBD2. V trimming: 4 bases; J trimming: 13 bases; junction bases outside the gene matches: 16. The V gene's germline CDR1 is SGHTS and CDR2 YDEGEE. The CDR3 is 14 residues long. The CDR3 coding sequence is TGTGCCAGCAGCCACTACGGGGGGGACTACGATCACTACTTC. Amino acids: CASSHYGGDYDHYF.

Worth noting for this clonotype: The junction does not match germline at one end; this may be a read error. The rearrangement joins TRBV29-1 to TRBJ1-1; the D gene is possibly TRBD1 (5 bases). This CDR3 comprises 11 residues. Germline assignment: CDR1 SQVTM and CDR2 ANQGSEA. The CDR3 sequence: CIAGDPGEAFF. Written as DNA, the CDR3 is TGCATCGCCGGGGACCCCGGCGAAGCTTTCTTC.

A note on this clonotype: The limits of the CDR3 on the DNA are not certain, so only TCRdb's listed CDR3 is given. This sequence joins TRBV28 and TRBJ1-2; TRBD1, the table's D call, lacks a check against the DNA. 16 amino acids form the CDR3, both terminal residues included. Germline V gene lookup returns CDR1 MDHEN and CDR2 SYDVKM. CDR3 sequence: CACSTPPGTGTYGCTF.

The chain couples TRBV11-2 to TRBJ2-3; maybe TRBD1 (6 bases). Germline values: CDR1 SGHAT, CDR2 FQNNGV. The CDR3 runs 16 residues. V was cut by 8 bases and J by 2 bases, with 20 bases left in between. The CDR3 here is CASGPGTRGDTDTQYF. The CDR3 coding sequence is TGTGCCAGCGGCCCGGGGACAAGGGGAGACACAGATACGCAGTATTTT.

As for this clonotype: Its ends do not fully match the called genes, so a read error is possible. The J gene is TRBJ1-1, the V gene TRBV12-3 or TRBV12-4; no clear D gene. CDR3 length: 11 amino acids. The CDR3 protein is CASSLVAEAIF. The CDR3 region has the DNA TGTGCCAGCAGTTTGGTGGCTGAAGCTATCTTT.

The chain combines TRBV18 with TRBJ1-2; the D gene is possibly TRBD1 (6 bases). The length of the CDR3 is 13 residues. The V end was cut by 4 bases, the J end by 3 bases, with 9 bases between. In germline, CDR1 is KGHSH, CDR2 LQKENI. The CDR3 bases are TGTGCCAGCTCACGCGACAGGCACTATGGCTACACCTTC. Amino acids: CASSRDRHYGYTF. The complete variable domain, with remaining parts taken from reference TRBV18 and TRBJ1-2, reads NAGVMQNPRHLVRRRGQEARLRCSPMKGHSHVYWYRQLPEEGLKFMVYLQKENIIDESGMPKERFSAEFPKEGPSILRIQQVVRGDSAAYFCASSRDRHYGYTFGSGTRLTVV.

Points on this clonotype: A junction end diverges from the germline sequence, so it may reflect a read error. The rearrangement uses TRBV11-2 and TRBJ2-5; perhaps D is TRBD1 or TRBD2 (5 bases each). Germline V gene lookup returns CDR1 SGHAT and CDR2 FQNNGV. The CDR3 loop spans 15 amino acids. In nucleotides, the CDR3 is TGTACCAGCAGCTTAGGGGCTAGCAGACAAGAGACCCAGTGCTTC. It translates to CTSSLGASRQETQCF.

By proportion, this clonotype is medium-sized. The V gene is TRBV4-3, the J gene TRBJ2-2; no definite D call. CDR1 is LGHNA and CDR2 is YSLEER in the germline V gene. V dropped 0 bases and J dropped 7 bases, with 6 bases sitting between them. This CDR3 is built from 13 residues. This CDR3 reads CASSQDWYGELFF. CDR3 DNA: TGCGCCAGCAGCCAAGATTGGTACGGGGAGCTGTTTTTT.

With regard to this clonotype: A much larger clone lies one base from this, so it may be a read error. This chain links TRBV29-1 with TRBJ1-2, with D perhaps matching TRBD1 (5 bases). The CDR3 has 14 residues. Germline values: CDR1 SQVTM, CDR2 ANQGSEA. In DNA form, the CDR3 reads TGCGGCGTTGAAGAGGGCCACAGGTCATACGGCTACACCTTC. Its translation: CGVEEGHRSYGYTF.

This clonotype was observed once. The final CDR3 position lacks the conserved phenylalanine or tryptophan, pointing to a likely read error. The gene calls are TRBV29-1 and TRBJ1-1; no definite D call. Germline CDR1 is SQVTM and CDR2 is ANQGSEA. The CDR3 runs 15 residues. The DNA of the CDR3 is TGCATTGTTGAAGCGGGGTGGGGAATGAACACTGATGCTTTCTTA. Translation gives CIVEAGWGMNTDAFL.

This clonotype appeared many times. The V and J genes are TRBV6-6 and TRBJ1-1; 8 bases agree with TRBD1. V trimming: 3 bases; J trimming: 7 bases; junction bases outside the gene matches: 10. The CDR3 loop spans 15 amino acids. Germline CDR1 is MNHNY and CDR2 is SVGAGI (reference sequence). CDR3: CASSYPTGGMGEAFF. CDR3 coding DNA: TGTGCCAGCAGTTATCCAACAGGGGGTATGGGTGAAGCTTTCTTT.

This clonotype was recorded only once. The junction departs from germline at one end; a sequencing error may be responsible. This chain joins TRBV5-1 and TRBJ1-2; D gene ambiguous. Germline CDR1 reads SGHRS; CDR2 reads YFSETQ. This CDR3 is 15 amino acids long. This CDR3 reads CPSSLETTTNHGYTF. In DNA form, the CDR3 reads TGCCCCAGCAGCTTGGAAACAACAACTAACCATGGCTACACCTTC. The complete variable domain, with remaining parts taken from reference TRBV5-1 and TRBJ1-2, reads KAGVTQTPRYLIKTRGQQVTLSCSPISGHRSVSWYQQTPGQGLQFLFEYFSETQRNKGNFPGRFSGRQFSNSRSEMNVSTLELGDSALYLCPSSLETTTNHGYTFGSGTRLTVV.

With regard to this clonotype: One end of the junction fails to match germline, which may point to a read error. The V gene is TRBV11-2, the J gene TRBJ2-1; 8 nucleotides match TRBD2. Per the germline V gene, CDR1 is SGHAT and CDR2 is FQNNGV. This CDR3 has 17 residues. CDR3 sequence: CASSLIGLAGPYIEQFF. The CDR3 bases are TGTGCCAGCAGCTTGATAGGACTAGCCGGCCCCTACATTGAGCAGTTCTTC.

About this clonotype: One end of the junction varies from germline; a read error may be responsible. The genes are TRBV4-1 and TRBJ1-1; D possibly corresponds to TRBD1 (6 bases). This CDR3 has 18 amino acids. The germline gives CDR1 MGHRA, CDR2 YSYEKL. In DNA, the CDR3 is TGTGCCAGCAGCTCTCGACTACATTCCGGGACAACGAACACTGAAGCTTTCTTT. As protein: CASSSRLHSGTTNTEAFF.

This clonotype has only one observation. The chain links TRBV29-1 to TRBJ2-5; D uncertain. The V end was cut by 4 bases, the J end by 5 bases, with 17 bases between. The CDR3 has 14 residues. Germline V gene data show CDR1 as SQVTM and CDR2 as ANQGSEA. In DNA, the CDR3 is TGCAGCGTTGGCTGGGAAGGGTTACGGGAGACCCAGTACTTC. Translating gives CSVGWEGLRETQYF.

Concerning this clonotype: As the CDR3 is not closed by the conserved phenylalanine or tryptophan, this likely results from a read error. The chain combines TRBV12-3 or TRBV12-4 with TRBJ2-3, with 10 bases fitting TRBD2. CDR3 size: 16 residues. The CDR3 DNA reads TGTGCCAACAGTTTAGATTCTAGCGGGAGTACAGATACGCAGTATTCT. Amino acids: CANSLDSSGSTDTQYS.

This clonotype was seen just once. The CDR3 does not close with the conserved phenylalanine or tryptophan, likely indicating a read error. The chain couples TRBV6-6 to TRBJ2-2, with 10 nucleotides matching TRBD2. Trimming at V came to 6 bases and at J to 2 bases, leaving 9 bases not matched to a gene. Looked up from germline, CDR1 is MNHNY and CDR2 is SVGAGI (reference sequence). The CDR3 contains 17 residues. In DNA, the CDR3 is TGTGCCAGCAGCCGCCGGACTAGCGGTAGAAACACCGGGGAGCTGTTTATT. Amino acid sequence: CASSRRTSGRNTGELFI.

Regarding this clonotype: No conserved phenylalanine or tryptophan is present at the end of the CDR3, so a read error is the likely explanation. The chain employs TRBV6-1 and TRBJ1-6; maybe TRBD1 (6 bases). The CDR3 totals 15 residues. Germline CDR1 is MNHNS and CDR2 is SASEGT. V dropped 6 bases and J dropped 9 bases, with 18 bases sitting between them. The CDR3 DNA sequence: TGTGCCAGCAGGAGAGACACAGGGTGCAGTTCACCCCTCCACTCT. As protein: CASRRDTGCSSPLHS.

Regarding this clonotype: As the CDR3 is not closed by the conserved phenylalanine or tryptophan, this likely results from a read error. V gene TRBV29-1 combines with J gene TRBJ2-1; 10 nucleotides agree with TRBD2. CDR1 SQVTM and CDR2 ANQGSEA come from the germline V gene. The length of the CDR3 is 15 residues. CDR3 residues: CGVGLAEGFYNEQFS. Here the CDR3 DNA reads TGCGGAGTTGGACTAGCGGAAGGGTTCTACAATGAGCAGTTCTCC.

Worth noting for this clonotype: Because it lacks the conserved phenylalanine or tryptophan at the end, this CDR3 is likely a read error. The rearrangement joins TRBV28 to TRBJ1-1; a weak D match, TRBD1 (6 bases). The CDR3 consists of 16 residues. The germline V gene encodes CDR1 MDHEN and CDR2 SYDVKM. The CDR3 protein is CASSTNRAPLNTEAFI. The CDR3, as DNA: TGTGCCAGCAGTACTAACAGGGCCCCTCTGAACACTGAGGCTTTCATT.

On this clonotype: A much larger clone sits a single nucleotide away, making a read error possible. V usage is TRBV10-3 and J usage is TRBJ2-5; TRBD1 might be the D (6 bases). CDR1 and CDR2 (germline): ENHRY, SYGVKD. There are 13 residues in the CDR3. As DNA, the CDR3 is TGTGCCATCAGTGAGGGGACACCCGAGACCCTGTACTTC. Protein sequence: CAISEGTPETLYF.

Worth noting for this clonotype: One end of the junction is discordant with germline, which a read error may explain. The V and J genes are TRBV29-1 and TRBJ2-7; D possibly matches TRBD1 or TRBD2 (5 bases each). Germline CDR1 is SQVTM and CDR2 is ANQGSEA. This CDR3 contains 11 residues. The DNA for the CDR3 is TGCAGCGCCCTCATCGGGGCCGAGCAATACTTC. Translated: CSALIGAEQYF.

This clonotype was picked up one time. One end of the junction fails to match germline, which may point to a read error. V is TRBV12-3 or TRBV12-4 and J is TRBJ2-2; D perhaps matches TRBD2 (6 bases). This CDR3 is built from 16 residues. This CDR3 is CASGLAPAGVTGDLFF. The DNA for the CDR3 is TGTGCCAGCGGTTTAGCTCCAGCGGGTGTGACCGGGGATCTGTTTTTT.

In the case of this clonotype: Because it lacks the conserved phenylalanine or tryptophan at the end, this CDR3 is likely a read error. The limits of the CDR3 on the DNA are not certain, so only TCRdb's listed CDR3 is given. This chain connects TRBV4-1 to TRBJ2-2. From germline, CDR1 is MGHRA and CDR2 YSYEKL. Both ends counted, the CDR3 spans 14 residues. The CDR3 here is CASSQVATTGEPFV.